This T cell receptor (beta chain) was retrieved from a study of cytomegalovirus exposure and HLA in healthy donors. Notes on this clone: Its antigen is not known.

General study results and limits: While the bulk of TCR sequences proved rare, some public TCRs turned up in many donors.

Sequencing used immunoSEQ multiplex PCR; TCRdb keeps in-frame clones, though not all of them. Of tens of thousands of clones listed, 93% are singletons. The germline V gene encodes CDR1 MGHRA and CDR2 YSYEKL. The CDR3 runs to 14 residues. V lost 5 bases to trimming and J lost 6 bases, with 15 bases between them. The receptor's source is a woman younger than 30 in good health and CMV-seronegative. This rearrangement joins TRBV4-1 to TRBJ2-3, with D tentatively TRBD1 (5 bases). The sample comprised PBMCs. This CDR3 is CASSSRTLGDTQYF. The CDR3 DNA reads TGCGCCAGCAGCTCGAGGACACTTGGGGATACGCAGTATTTT.